These 24 T cell receptor beta chains were sequenced from one sample in a study of PD-L1 blockade in urothelial cancer. The data were produced by immunoSEQ multiplex PCR, yet TCRdb's version contains in-frame clones alone and is incomplete. The sample has about 91,000 clones, roughly nine tenths seen once. The specimen was PBMCs, collected around atezolizumab (anti-PD-L1) treatment. Receptor source: a man in his sixties with urothelial cancer.

The chain joins TRBV28 to TRBJ1-5; possible D gene TRBD1, 5 bases. The CDR3 consists of 16 residues. CDR1 MDHEN and CDR2 SYDVKM come from the germline V gene. Trimming removed 4 bases from V and 4 bases from J, with 17 bases in between. CDR3 sequence: CASSSPDAGRNQPQHF. CDR3 DNA: TGTGCCAGCAGTTCTCCGGACGCGGGACGGAATCAGCCCCAGCATTTT.

The chain joins TRBV25-1 to TRBJ2-3, with 7 bases identical to TRBD1. CDR1 and CDR2 (germline): MGHDK, SYGVNS. CDR3 length: 13 amino acids. V lost 11 bases and J lost 0; bases outside the gene matches: 5. CDR3 region: CAAGGQSTDTQYF. The CDR3 coding sequence is TGTGCCGCAGGGGGACAGAGCACAGATACGCAGTATTTT.

The chain links TRBV5-1 to TRBJ2-4, with D perhaps TRBD2 (5 bases). This CDR3 spans 15 amino acids. V was clipped by 1 base and J by 0 bases, with 8 bases between them. Germline V CDR1 and CDR2: SGHRS, YFSETQ. The CDR3 bases are TGCGCCAGCAGCTTGTCAGCGGTAGCCAAAAACATTCAGTACTTC. It yields the protein CASSLSAVAKNIQYF.

This chain uses TRBV9 with TRBJ2-5, with TRBD1 matching 10 bases. With 4 bases clipped from V and 3 bases from J, the junction kept 6 bases outside the gene matches. The V gene's germline CDR1 is SGDLS and CDR2 YYNGEE. The CDR3 totals 15 residues. CDR3 region: CASSSSGTGEETQYF. The DNA for the CDR3 is TGTGCCAGCAGCTCAAGTGGGACAGGGGAAGAGACCCAGTACTTC.

This clone was counted between two and nine times. The rearrangement joins TRBV29-1 to TRBJ2-1; weak D call: TRBD2 (6 bases). Trimming removed 3 bases at V and 3 bases at J, with 9 bases between. Germline V gene data show CDR1 as SQVTM and CDR2 as ANQGSEA. The CDR3 loop spans 13 amino acids. The CDR3, as DNA: TGCAGCGTTGATGGGGGGATCTACAATGAGCAGTTCTTC. The encoded protein is CSVDGGIYNEQFF.

The V and J genes are TRBV29-1 and TRBJ2-1; 16 nucleotides align to TRBD2. Trimming took 6 bases from V and 9 from J; bases not matched to a gene: 5. The CDR3 runs to 14 residues. CDR1 is SQVTM and CDR2 is ANQGSEA in the germline V gene. The CDR3 sequence: CSVGTSGRASEQFF. For the CDR3, the DNA is TGCAGCGTCGGGACTAGCGGGAGGGCCTCTGAGCAGTTCTTC.

This chain connects TRBV7-2 to TRBJ2-7; 8 bases fit TRBD2. Germline V gene lookup returns CDR1 SGHTA and CDR2 FQGNSA. Trimming cost V 1 base and J 2 bases; bases outside gene matches: 1. This CDR3 contains 14 residues. The CDR3 bases are TGTGCCAGCAGCTTAGTTAGCGGGACCTACGAGCAGTACTTC. Translated: CASSLVSGTYEQYF.

The CDR3 loop is CASSNGGAWDTEAFF. The CDR3 nucleotides are TGCGCCAGCAGCAACGGCGGGGCCTGGGACACTGAAGCTTTCTTT. The V call is TRBV5-1, the J call TRBJ1-1, with TRBD1 as a possible D gene (5 bases). The V end lost 4 bases, the J end lost 3 bases, and 16 bases lay between the germline ends. CDR1 SGHRS and CDR2 YFSETQ come from the germline V gene. The CDR3 consists of 15 residues.

This clone was seen only a few times. Other DNA sequences within the sample encode an identical CDR3. The chain uses TRBV9 and TRBJ2-1, with 9 bases that match TRBD1. This CDR3 region has 14 residues. Germline trimming cut 3 bases from V and 4 bases from J; bases unmatched to any gene: 2. Germline V gene data show CDR1 as SGDLS and CDR2 as YYNGEE. The CDR3, as DNA: TGTGCCAGCAGCGAGGGACAGGGATACAATGAGCAGTTCTTC. Its protein product is CASSEGQGYNEQFF.

The chain recombines TRBV6-5 with TRBJ1-2; perhaps TRBD1 as D (6 bases). The V end was cut by 9 bases, the J end by 1 base, with 18 bases between. Looked up from germline, CDR1 is MNHEY and CDR2 is SVGAGI. The CDR3 has 15 amino acids. The CDR3 DNA is TGTGCCAGTAGGAAACAGGGACGGGATAACTATGGCTACACCTTC. This translates into CASRKQGRDNYGYTF.

The V call is TRBV4-3, the J call TRBJ2-2; no reliable D call. The CDR3 runs 16 residues. Trimming left V 5 bases short and J 5 bases short, with 18 bases between. The germline CDR1 and CDR2 sequences are LGHNA and YSLEER. The CDR3 DNA reads as TGCGCCAGCAGCAGCGCCCGGCTACGTGGGACCGGGGAGCTGTTTTTT. Its translation is CASSSARLRGTGELFF.

As for this clone: Other DNA variants within this sample encode the same CDR3. This sequence joins TRBV5-1 and TRBJ2-4; TRBD2 agrees at 8 bases. V lost 4 bases and J lost 4; bases outside the gene matches: 7. This CDR3 comprises 15 residues. Germline values: CDR1 SGHRS, CDR2 YFSETQ. The CDR3 reads CASSPGGGSKNIQYF. In nucleotides, the CDR3 is TGCGCCAGCAGCCCCGGGGGGGGTTCAAAAAACATTCAGTACTTC.

This clone came up a few times. This chain links TRBV2 with TRBJ1-2; the match to TRBD1 covers 10 bases. V gave up 4 bases and J gave up 1 base; unmatched junction bases: 3. CDR1 SNHLY and CDR2 FYNNEI come from the germline V gene. The CDR3 runs to 15 residues. CDR3 nucleotide sequence: TGTGCCAGCAGTGCCGGGACAGGGGTTAACTATGGCTACACCTTC. It encodes CASSAGTGVNYGYTF.

This clone was counted a few times. The J gene is TRBJ2-2, the V gene TRBV4-2, with 7 bases matching TRBD1. The CDR3 has 14 residues. Trimming cost V 2 bases and J 4 bases; bases outside gene matches: 1. From germline, CDR1 is LGHNA and CDR2 YNFKEQ. The CDR3 DNA is TGTGCCAGCAGCCAAAACAGGGGCACCGGGGAGCTGTTTTTT. This codes for CASSQNRGTGELFF.

This chain uses TRBV5-4 with TRBJ2-1; D gene ambiguous. Germline CDR1 SGHNT, CDR2 YYREEE (reference sequence). CDR3 length equals 17 residues. Deletions cut 0 bases from V and 0 bases from J, with 13 bases between. CDR3 DNA: TGTGCCAGCAGCTTGGATCCAGGAAGAACCTCCTACAATGAGCAGTTCTTC. As protein: CASSLDPGRTSYNEQFF.

V usage is TRBV7-2 and J usage is TRBJ1-2; tentatively, D is TRBD1 (5 bases). Germline V gene sequence: CDR1 SGHTA, CDR2 FQGNSA. The CDR3 extends over 16 amino acids. The V end lost 4 bases, the J end lost 6 bases, and 21 bases lay between the germline ends. The CDR3 reads CASSSHFLGPPDGYTF. The CDR3 DNA follows: TGTGCCAGCAGCTCCCACTTTCTGGGGCCTCCAGATGGCTACACCTTC. The variable domain in full, with the rest retrieved from reference TRBV7-2 and TRBJ1-2, is GAGVSQSPSNKVTEKGKDVELRCDPISGHTALYWYRQSLGQGLEFLIYFQGNSAPDKSGLPSDRFSAERTGGSVSTLTIQRTQQEDSAVYLCASSSHFLGPPDGYTFGSGTRLTVV.

The V and J genes are TRBV4-1 and TRBJ2-1; 7 bases align to TRBD2. This CDR3 spans 16 amino acids. After removal of 4 bases from V and 5 bases from J, the junction contained 11 bases not matched to a gene. The germline gives CDR1 MGHRA, CDR2 YSYEKL. This CDR3 reads CASSRSRLASDNEQFF. The CDR3 bases are TGCGCCAGCAGCCGATCGCGACTAGCCTCGGACAATGAGCAGTTCTTC.

The rearrangement links TRBV19 to TRBJ1-3, with D possibly TRBD1 on 5 matching bases. The CDR3 covers 15 residues. V lost 7 bases to trimming and J lost 2 bases, with 15 bases between them. The germline V gene encodes CDR1 LNHDA and CDR2 SQIVND (reference sequence). CDR3 region: CASTRGGDTGNTIYF. The CDR3 DNA sequence: TGTGCCAGTACCCGCGGGGGGGATACTGGAAACACCATATATTTT.

This chain links TRBV4-1 with TRBJ2-3; 12 nucleotides line up with TRBD2. This CDR3 comprises 18 residues. Germline V lookup: CDR1 MGHRA, CDR2 YSYEKL. The J segment lost 5 bases and the V segment lost 4 bases, leaving 13 bases of the junction unmatched. CDR3: CASSPRGLAGGLRDTQYF. For the CDR3, the DNA is TGCGCCAGCAGCCCCCGCGGCCTAGCGGGGGGGCTTAGAGATACGCAGTATTTT.

V gene TRBV4-3 combines with J gene TRBJ1-4, with 7 bases fitting TRBD1. From germline, CDR1 is LGHNA and CDR2 YSLEER. The J segment lost 0 bases and the V segment lost 1 base, leaving 2 bases of the junction unmatched. CDR3 length equals 16 residues. The CDR3 coding sequence is TGCGCCAGCAGCCAAGGACAGGGCGCAACTAATGAAAAACTGTTTTTT. Translation: CASSQGQGATNEKLFF.

The V gene is TRBV2, the J gene TRBJ2-5; the D gene is possibly TRBD2 (5 bases). Germline CDR1 SNHLY, CDR2 FYNNEI. This CDR3 spans 14 amino acids. V was shortened by 7 bases and J by 2 bases, with 14 bases between the two germline ends. The chain's CDR3 is CASTSLSGQETQYF. The CDR3, as DNA: TGTGCCAGCACGTCCCTAAGCGGTCAAGAGACCCAGTACTTC. The full variable domain, rest sourced from reference TRBV2 and TRBJ2-5, is EPEVTQTPSHQVTQMGQEVILRCVPISNHLYFYWYRQILGQKVEFLVSFYNNEISEKSEIFDDQFSVERPDGSNFTLKIRSTKLEDSAMYFCASTSLSGQETQYFGPGTRLLVL.

The V call is TRBV6-6, the J call TRBJ2-2, with 7 bases matching TRBD1. Germline loops: CDR1 MNHNY, CDR2 SVGAGI (reference sequence). The CDR3 consists of 15 residues. Unmatched junction bases numbered 12, after V lost 6 bases and J lost 8 bases. As DNA, the CDR3 is TGTGCCAGCAGAGAGGGGACAGTGCCAGAGGGGGAGCTGTTTTTT. Protein sequence: CASREGTVPEGELFF.

The rearrangement uses TRBV7-2 and TRBJ2-3; 9 positions match TRBD2. Germline V gives CDR1 SGHTA, CDR2 FQGNSA. This CDR3 has 17 residues. V dropped 3 bases and J dropped 1; count of bases not matched to a gene: 8. This CDR3 is CASSFGGIAGGTDTQYF. The DNA of the CDR3 is TGTGCCAGCAGCTTCGGAGGGATAGCGGGGGGCACAGATACGCAGTATTTT.

V is TRBV30 and J is TRBJ2-1, with 11 positions matching TRBD2. The CDR3 is 13 residues long. The V gene end was trimmed by 4 bases and the J gene end by 5 bases; junction bases not matched to a gene: 1. Germline V gene sequence: CDR1 GTSNPN, CDR2 SVGIG (reference sequence). CDR3: CAWTSGGNNEQFF. CDR3 nucleotide sequence: TGTGCCTGGACTAGCGGGGGGAACAATGAGCAGTTCTTC.